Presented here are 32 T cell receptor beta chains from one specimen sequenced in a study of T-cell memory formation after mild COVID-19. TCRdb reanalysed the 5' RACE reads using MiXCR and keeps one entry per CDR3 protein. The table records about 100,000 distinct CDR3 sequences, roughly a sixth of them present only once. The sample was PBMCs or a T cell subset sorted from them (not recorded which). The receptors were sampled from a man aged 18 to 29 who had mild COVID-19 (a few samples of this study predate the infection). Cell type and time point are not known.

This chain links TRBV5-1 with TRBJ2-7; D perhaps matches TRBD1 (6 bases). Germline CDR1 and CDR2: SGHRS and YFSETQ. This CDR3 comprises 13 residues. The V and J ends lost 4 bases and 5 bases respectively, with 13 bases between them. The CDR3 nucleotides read TGCGCCAGCAGCATCCGGACAGTGGACGAGCAGTACTTC. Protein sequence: CASSIRTVDEQYF.

CDR3 nucleotides: TGCGCCAGCAGCCGCGGACAGGGAGATCAACTTGGCTACACCTTC. Its translation: CASSRGQGDQLGYTF. The chain joins TRBV4-1 to TRBJ1-2; 8 bases are shared with TRBD1. The V segment lost 4 bases and the J segment 7 bases; nucleotides outside the gene matches: 11. There are 15 residues in the CDR3. Germline V gives CDR1 MGHRA, CDR2 YSYEKL.

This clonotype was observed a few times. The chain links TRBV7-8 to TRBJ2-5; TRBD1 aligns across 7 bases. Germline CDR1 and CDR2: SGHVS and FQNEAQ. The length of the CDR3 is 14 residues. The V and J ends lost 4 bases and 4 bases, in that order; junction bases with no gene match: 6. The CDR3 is CASSSTDRVETQYF. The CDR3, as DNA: TGTGCCAGCAGCTCAACAGACAGGGTAGAGACCCAGTACTTC.

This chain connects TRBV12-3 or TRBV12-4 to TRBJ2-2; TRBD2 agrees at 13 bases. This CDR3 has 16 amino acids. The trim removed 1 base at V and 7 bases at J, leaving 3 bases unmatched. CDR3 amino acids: CASSLGTSGGHGELFF. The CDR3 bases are TGTGCCAGCAGTTTAGGGACTAGCGGGGGCCACGGGGAGCTGTTTTTT.

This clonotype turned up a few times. The CDR3 loop reads CASGTRNTEAFF. The CDR3 region has the DNA TGTGCCAGCGGTACTCGGAACACTGAAGCTTTCTTT. This chain links TRBV7-9 with TRBJ1-1; D call uncertain. The V end was cut by 8 bases, the J end by 1 base, with 8 bases between. This CDR3 contains 12 residues. The germline V gene encodes CDR1 SEHNR and CDR2 FQNEAQ (reference sequence). The complete variable domain, with remaining parts taken from reference TRBV7-9 and TRBJ1-1, reads DTGVSQNPRHKITKRGQNVTFRCDPISEHNRLYWYRQTLGQGPEFLTYFQNEAQLEKSRLLSDRFSAERPKGSFSTLEIQRTEQGDSAMYLCASGTRNTEAFFGQGTRLTVV.

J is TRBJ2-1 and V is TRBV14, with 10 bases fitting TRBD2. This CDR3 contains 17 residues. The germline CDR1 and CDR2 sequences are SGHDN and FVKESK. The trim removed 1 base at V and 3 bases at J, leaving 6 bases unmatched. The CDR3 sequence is CASSQVVLAGGYNEQFF. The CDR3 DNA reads TGTGCCAGCAGCCAAGTGGTATTAGCGGGGGGCTACAATGAGCAGTTCTTC.

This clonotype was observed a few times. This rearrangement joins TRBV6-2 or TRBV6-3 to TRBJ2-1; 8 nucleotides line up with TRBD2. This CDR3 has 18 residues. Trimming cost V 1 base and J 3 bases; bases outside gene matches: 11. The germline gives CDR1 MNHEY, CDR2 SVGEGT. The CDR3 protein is CASSYWGGGPLGYNEQFF. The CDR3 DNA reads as TGTGCCAGCAGTTACTGGGGCGGGGGGCCGCTCGGCTACAATGAGCAGTTCTTC.

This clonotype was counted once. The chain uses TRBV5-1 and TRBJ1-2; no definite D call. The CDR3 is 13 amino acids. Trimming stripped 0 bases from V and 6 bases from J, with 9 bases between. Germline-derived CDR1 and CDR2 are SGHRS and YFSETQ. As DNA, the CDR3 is TGCGCCAGCAGCTTGGCGGGGTATGATGGCTACACCTTC. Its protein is CASSLAGYDGYTF.

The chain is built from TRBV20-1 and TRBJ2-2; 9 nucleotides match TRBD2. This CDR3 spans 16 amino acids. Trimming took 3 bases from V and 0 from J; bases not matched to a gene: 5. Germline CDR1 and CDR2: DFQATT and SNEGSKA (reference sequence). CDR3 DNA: TGCAGTGCTAGTTCGACTAGCGGAACGAACACCGGGGAGCTGTTTTTT. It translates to CSASSTSGTNTGELFF.

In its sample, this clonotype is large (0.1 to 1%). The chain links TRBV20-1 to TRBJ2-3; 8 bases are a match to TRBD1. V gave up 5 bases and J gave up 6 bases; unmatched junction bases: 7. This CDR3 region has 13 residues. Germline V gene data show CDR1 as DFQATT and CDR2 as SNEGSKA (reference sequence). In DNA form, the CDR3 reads TGCAGTGCTCCCGACAGGGGACTGGATACGCAGTATTTT. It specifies CSAPDRGLDTQYF.

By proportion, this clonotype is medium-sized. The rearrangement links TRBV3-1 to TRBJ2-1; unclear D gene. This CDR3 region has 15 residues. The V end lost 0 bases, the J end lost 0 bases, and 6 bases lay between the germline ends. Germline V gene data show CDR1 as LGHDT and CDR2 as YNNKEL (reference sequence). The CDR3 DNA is TGTGCCAGCAGCCAAGATTGGCGCTCCTACAATGAGCAGTTCTTC. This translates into CASSQDWRSYNEQFF.

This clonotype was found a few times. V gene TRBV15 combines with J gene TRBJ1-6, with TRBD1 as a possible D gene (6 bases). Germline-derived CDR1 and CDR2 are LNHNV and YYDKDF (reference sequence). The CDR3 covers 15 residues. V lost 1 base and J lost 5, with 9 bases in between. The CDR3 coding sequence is TGTGCCACCAGCAGAGTGGACAGAGATAATTCACCCCTCCACTTT. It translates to CATSRVDRDNSPLHF.

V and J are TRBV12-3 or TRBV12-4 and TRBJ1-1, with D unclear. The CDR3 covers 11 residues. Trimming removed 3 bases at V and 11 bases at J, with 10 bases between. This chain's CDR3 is CASSLAAGAFF. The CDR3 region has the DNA TGTGCCAGCAGTTTGGCGGCCGGGGCTTTCTTT.

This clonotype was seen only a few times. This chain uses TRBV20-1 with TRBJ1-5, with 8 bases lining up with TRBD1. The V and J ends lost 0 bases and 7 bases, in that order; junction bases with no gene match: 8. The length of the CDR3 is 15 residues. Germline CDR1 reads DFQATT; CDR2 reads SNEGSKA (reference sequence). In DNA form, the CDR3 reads TGCAGTGCTAGAGATCGGACAGGGCTAAGGCAGCCCCAGCATTTT. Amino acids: CSARDRTGLRQPQHF.

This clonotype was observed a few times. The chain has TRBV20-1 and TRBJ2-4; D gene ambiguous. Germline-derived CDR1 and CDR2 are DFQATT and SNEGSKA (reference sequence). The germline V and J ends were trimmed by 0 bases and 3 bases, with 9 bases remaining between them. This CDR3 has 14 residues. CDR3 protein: CSARDLDIKNIQYF. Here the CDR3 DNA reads TGCAGTGCTAGAGATCTTGATATCAAAAACATTCAGTACTTC.

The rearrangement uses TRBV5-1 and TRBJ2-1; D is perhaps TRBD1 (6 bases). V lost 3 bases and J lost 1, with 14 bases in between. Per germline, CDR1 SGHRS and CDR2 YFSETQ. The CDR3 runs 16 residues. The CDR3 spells CASSSQGLGSYNEQFF. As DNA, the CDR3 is TGCGCCAGCAGCTCCCAGGGGCTCGGATCCTACAATGAGCAGTTCTTC. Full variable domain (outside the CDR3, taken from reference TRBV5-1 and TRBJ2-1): KAGVTQTPRYLIKTRGQQVTLSCSPISGHRSVSWYQQTPGQGLQFLFEYFSETQRNKGNFPGRFSGRQFSNSRSEMNVSTLELGDSALYLCASSSQGLGSYNEQFFGPGTRLTVL.

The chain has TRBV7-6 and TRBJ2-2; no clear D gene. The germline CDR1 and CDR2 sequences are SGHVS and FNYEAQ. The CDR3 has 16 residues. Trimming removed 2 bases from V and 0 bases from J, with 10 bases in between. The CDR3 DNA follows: TGTGCCAGCAGCTTACGCCAGCCCGCGAACACCGGGGAGCTGTTTTTT. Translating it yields CASSLRQPANTGELFF.

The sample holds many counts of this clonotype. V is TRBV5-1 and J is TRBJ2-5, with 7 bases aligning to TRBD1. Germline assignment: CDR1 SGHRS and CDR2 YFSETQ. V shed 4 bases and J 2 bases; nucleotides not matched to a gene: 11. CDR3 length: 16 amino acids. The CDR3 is CASSVGTAILQETQYF. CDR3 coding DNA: TGCGCCAGCAGCGTCGGGACAGCGATCCTTCAAGAGACCCAGTACTTC.

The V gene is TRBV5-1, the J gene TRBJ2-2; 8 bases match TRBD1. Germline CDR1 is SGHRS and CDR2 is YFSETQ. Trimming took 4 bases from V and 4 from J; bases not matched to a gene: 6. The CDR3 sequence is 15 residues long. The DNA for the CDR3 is TGCGCCAGCAGCGTAAGACAGGGGAGCACCGGGGAGCTGTTTTTT. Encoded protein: CASSVRQGSTGELFF.

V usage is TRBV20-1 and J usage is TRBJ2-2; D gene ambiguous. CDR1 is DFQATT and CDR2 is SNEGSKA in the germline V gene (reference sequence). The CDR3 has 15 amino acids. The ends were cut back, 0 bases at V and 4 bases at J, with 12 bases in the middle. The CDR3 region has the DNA TGCAGTGCTAGAGACATTTTTGGGCCCACCGGGGAGCTGTTTTTT. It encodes CSARDIFGPTGELFF.

In DNA, the CDR3 is TGTGCCAGCAGCGGAGGGAGCGGGGGGGCTTGGGATACGCAGTATTTT. This gives the protein CASSGGSGGAWDTQYF. The chain uses TRBV5-6 and TRBJ2-3; 10 bases agree with TRBD2. The J segment lost 6 bases and the V segment lost 4 bases, leaving 11 bases of the junction unmatched. Germline lookup yields CDR1 SGHDT and CDR2 YYEEEE. The CDR3 length is 16 residues. The complete variable domain, with remaining parts taken from reference TRBV5-6 and TRBJ2-3, reads DAGVTQSPTHLIKTRGQQVTLRCSPKSGHDTVSWYQQALGQGPQFIFQYYEEEERQRGNFPDRFSGHQFPNYSSELNVNALLLGDSALYLCASSGGSGGAWDTQYFGPGTRLTVL.

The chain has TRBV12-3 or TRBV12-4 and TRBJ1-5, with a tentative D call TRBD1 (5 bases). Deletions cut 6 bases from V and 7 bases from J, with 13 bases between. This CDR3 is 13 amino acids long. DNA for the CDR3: TGTGCCAGCAGCCCAGGGAAGGAACAGCCCCAGCATTTT. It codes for CASSPGKEQPQHF.

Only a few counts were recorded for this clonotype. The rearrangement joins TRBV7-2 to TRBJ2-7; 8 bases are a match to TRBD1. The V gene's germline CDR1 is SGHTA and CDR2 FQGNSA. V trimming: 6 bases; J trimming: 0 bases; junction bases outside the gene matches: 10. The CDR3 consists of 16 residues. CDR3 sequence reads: CASRKTGGGSSYEQYF. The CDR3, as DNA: TGTGCCAGCAGAAAAACAGGGGGTGGGAGCTCCTACGAGCAGTACTTC.

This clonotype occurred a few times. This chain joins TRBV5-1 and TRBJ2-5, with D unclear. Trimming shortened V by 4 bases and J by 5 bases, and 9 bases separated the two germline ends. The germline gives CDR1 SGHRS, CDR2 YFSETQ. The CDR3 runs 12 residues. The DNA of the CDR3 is TGCGCCAGCAGCCCTCAGTTGGAGACCCAGTACTTC. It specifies CASSPQLETQYF.

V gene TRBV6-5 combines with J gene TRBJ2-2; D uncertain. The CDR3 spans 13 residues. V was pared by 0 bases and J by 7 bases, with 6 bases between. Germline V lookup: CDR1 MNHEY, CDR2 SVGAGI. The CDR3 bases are TGTGCCAGCAGTTACTCCGGCTTCGGGGAGCTGTTTTTT. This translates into CASSYSGFGELFF.

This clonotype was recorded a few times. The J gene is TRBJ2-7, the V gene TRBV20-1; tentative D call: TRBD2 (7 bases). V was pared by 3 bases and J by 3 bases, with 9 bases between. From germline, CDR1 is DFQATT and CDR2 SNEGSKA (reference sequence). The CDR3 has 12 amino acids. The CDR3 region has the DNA TGCAGTGCTAGTAGGGGGGGCTACGAGCAGTACGTC. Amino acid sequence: CSASRGGYEQYV.

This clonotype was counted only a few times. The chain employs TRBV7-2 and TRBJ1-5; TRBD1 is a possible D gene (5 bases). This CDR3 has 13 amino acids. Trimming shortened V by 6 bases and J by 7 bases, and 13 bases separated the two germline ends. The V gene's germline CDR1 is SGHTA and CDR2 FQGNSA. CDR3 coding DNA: TGTGCCAGCAGTCGAGGGAGGGACCAGCCCCAGCATTTT. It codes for CASSRGRDQPQHF.

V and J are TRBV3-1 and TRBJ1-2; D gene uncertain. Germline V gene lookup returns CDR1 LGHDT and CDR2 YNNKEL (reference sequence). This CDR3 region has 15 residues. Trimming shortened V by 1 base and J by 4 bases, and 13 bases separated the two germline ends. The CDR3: CASSQGPSTFYGYTF. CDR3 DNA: TGTGCCAGCAGCCAAGGGCCCAGCACTTTCTATGGCTACACCTTC.

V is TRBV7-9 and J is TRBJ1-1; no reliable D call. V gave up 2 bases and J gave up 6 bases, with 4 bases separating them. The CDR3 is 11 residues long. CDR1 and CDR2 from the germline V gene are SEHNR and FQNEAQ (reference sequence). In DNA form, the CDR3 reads TGTGCCAGCAGCTTATTTTCTGAAGCTTTCTTT. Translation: CASSLFSEAFF. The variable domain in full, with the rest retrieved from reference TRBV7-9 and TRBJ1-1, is DTGVSQNPRHKITKRGQNVTFRCDPISEHNRLYWYRQTLGQGPEFLTYFQNEAQLEKSRLLSDRFSAERPKGSFSTLEIQRTEQGDSAMYLCASSLFSEAFFGQGTRLTVV.

The CDR3 DNA sequence: TGTGCCAGCAGCCAAGCTCCGCAGGGCTTGGGGTCACCCCTCCACTTT. It yields the protein CASSQAPQGLGSPLHF. The chain combines TRBV3-1 with TRBJ1-6, with TRBD1 as a possible D gene (5 bases). Germline CDR1 reads LGHDT; CDR2 reads YNNKEL (reference sequence). The CDR3 totals 16 residues. V was shortened by 1 base and J by 10 bases, with 17 bases between the two germline ends.

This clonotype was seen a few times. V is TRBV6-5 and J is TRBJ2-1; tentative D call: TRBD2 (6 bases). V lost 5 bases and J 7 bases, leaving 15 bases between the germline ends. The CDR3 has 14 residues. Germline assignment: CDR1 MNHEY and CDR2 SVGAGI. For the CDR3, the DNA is TGTGCCAGCAGTAAGCGGGTCGCATTGAATGAGCAGTTCTTC. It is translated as CASSKRVALNEQFF.

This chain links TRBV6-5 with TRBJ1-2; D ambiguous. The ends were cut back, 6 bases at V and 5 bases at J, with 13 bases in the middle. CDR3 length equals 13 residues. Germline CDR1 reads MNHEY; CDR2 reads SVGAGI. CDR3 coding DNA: TGTGCCAGCAGCGCGGGGTCGGAGTATGGCTACACCTTC. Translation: CASSAGSEYGYTF.